These 30 T cell receptor beta chains originate from one sample sequenced in a study of immune cell composition in non-small cell lung cancer. Normal lung sampling was at least 3 cm from the tumour, as distant as possible. Method: immunoSEQ multiplex PCR; TCRdb's copy keeps in-frame clones and lacks some. The sample records 1,500 to 2,000 clones, about 80% being singletons. Sequencing was performed on non-adjacent lung tissue. These receptors were taken from a human donor with non-small cell lung cancer.

V usage is TRBV10-3 and J usage is TRBJ2-3; 14 bases agree with TRBD2. Germline lookup yields CDR1 ENHRY and CDR2 SYGVKD. Trimming took 6 bases from V and 5 from J; bases not matched to a gene: 19. This CDR3 has 20 residues. CDR3 sequence: CAIRGGRLAGGRFAGDTQYF. The CDR3 DNA follows: TGTGCCATCAGAGGAGGGAGACTAGCGGGAGGGAGGTTCGCGGGAGATACGCAGTATTTT.

The chain has TRBV25-1 and TRBJ2-5; 8 nucleotides match TRBD1. The CDR3 has 13 amino acids. With V trimmed by 5 bases and J by 5 bases, 4 bases remained unmatched. The germline V gene encodes CDR1 MGHDK and CDR2 SYGVNS. The CDR3 DNA follows: TGTGCCAGCAGTCCGACAGGGGTGGAGACCCAGTACTTC. This encodes CASSPTGVETQYF.

The gene calls are TRBV20-1 and TRBJ1-2; possibly TRBD1 for D (5 bases). Germline V gene data show CDR1 as DFQATT and CDR2 as SNEGSKA (reference sequence). The CDR3 is made up of 11 amino acids. Trimming took 6 bases from V and 7 from J, leaving 12 bases between them. The CDR3 bases are TGCAGTGCCCCCGGGGGAACTGGCTACACCTTC. It codes for CSAPGGTGYTF.

This clone is labeled as large. The chain has TRBV7-2 and TRBJ1-5, with D possibly TRBD1 on 5 matching bases. Trimming stripped 2 bases from V and 4 bases from J, with 15 bases between. CDR1 is SGHTA, CDR2 FQGNSA, per germline. CDR3 length equals 16 residues. DNA of the CDR3: TGTGCCAGCAGCTTAACGGTAGGGGCTGGGAATCAGCCCCAGCATTTT. It yields the protein CASSLTVGAGNQPQHF.

V gene TRBV27 combines with J gene TRBJ2-5; possible D gene TRBD2, 6 bases. CDR3 length equals 14 residues. Trimming cost V 8 bases and J 0 bases, with 13 bases left between them. CDR1 and CDR2 from the germline V gene are MNHEY and SMNVEV (reference sequence). CDR3 DNA sequence: TGTGCCAGCGGCCCCCGGGGGTACCAAGAGACCCAGTACTTC. Translated, it gives CASGPRGYQETQYF.

This CDR3 reads CASSPRTGSYEQYF. CDR3 bases: TGTGCCAGCAGTCCTCGGACAGGTTCCTACGAGCAGTACTTC. The chain has TRBV27 and TRBJ2-7; the match to TRBD1 covers 7 bases. Trimming took 5 bases from V and 1 from J; bases not matched to a gene: 5. The CDR3 sequence is 14 residues long. In germline, CDR1 is MNHEY, CDR2 SMNVEV (reference sequence).

This chain connects TRBV25-1 to TRBJ1-2; no reliable D call. This CDR3 is 15 amino acids long. V lost 3 bases and J 6 bases, leaving 17 bases between the germline ends. Germline lookup yields CDR1 MGHDK and CDR2 SYGVNS. Here the CDR3 DNA reads TGTGCCAGCAGTGATCGGGATAATCGGGGAAATGGCTACACCTTC. Its translation: CASSDRDNRGNGYTF.

The gene calls are TRBV7-6 and TRBJ2-3; TRBD2 might be the D (6 bases). V shed 2 bases and J shed 6 bases, with 15 bases lying between them. This CDR3 has 15 amino acids. Germline loops: CDR1 SGHVS, CDR2 FNYEAQ. The CDR3 DNA reads TGTGCCAGCAGCTTAACGGGGACTGGGGGGGATACGCAGTATTTT. This encodes CASSLTGTGGDTQYF.

This clone was observed a handful of times. The gene calls are TRBV6-6 and TRBJ1-2; tentatively, D is TRBD1 (5 bases). Trimming cost V 5 bases and J 1 base, with 11 bases left between them. The CDR3 covers 14 residues. Germline lookup yields CDR1 MNHNY and CDR2 SVGAGI (reference sequence). The CDR3 coding sequence is TGTGCCAGCAGTCTCGGGGGACTTAACTATGGCTACACCTTC. Protein: CASSLGGLNYGYTF.

The chain is built from TRBV30 and TRBJ2-7; 7 bases agree with TRBD1. Germline loops: CDR1 GTSNPN, CDR2 SVGIG (reference sequence). V gave up 4 bases and J gave up 0 bases; unmatched junction bases: 3. The CDR3 covers 13 residues. CDR3 sequence (DNA): TGTGCCTGGACAGGACAGGACTCCTACGAGCAGTACTTC. Its translation: CAWTGQDSYEQYF.

This clone has only a few counts. The rearrangement links TRBV2 to TRBJ2-7, with D hard to call. Trimming took 2 bases from V and 3 from J, leaving 8 bases between them. This CDR3 has 13 residues. Germline assignment: CDR1 SNHLY and CDR2 FYNNEI. The CDR3 loop is CASSESHNYEQYF. In nucleotides, the CDR3 is TGTGCCAGCAGTGAATCCCACAACTACGAGCAGTACTTC.

V and J are TRBV25-1 and TRBJ2-5; 8 bases match TRBD1. The V and J ends lost 0 bases and 4 bases, in that order; junction bases with no gene match: 4. Germline V lookup: CDR1 MGHDK, CDR2 SYGVNS. The CDR3 sequence is 15 residues long. Written as DNA, the CDR3 is TGTGCCAGCAGTGAATACCAGGGGGCGGGAGAGACCCAGTACTTC. This encodes CASSEYQGAGETQYF. The full variable domain, completed using reference TRBV25-1 and TRBJ2-5, is EADIYQTPRYLVIGTGKKITLECSQTMGHDKMYWYQQDPGMELHLIHYSYGVNSTEKGDLSSESTVSRIRTEHFPLTLESARPSHTSQYLCASSEYQGAGETQYFGPGTRLLVL.

The chain employs TRBV5-4 and TRBJ1-2, with 8 nucleotides matching TRBD1. V was clipped by 5 bases and J by 4 bases; unmatched bases: 7. Germline loops: CDR1 SGHNT, CDR2 YYREEE (reference sequence). The CDR3 runs 14 residues. The CDR3 DNA is TGTGCCAGCAGGACGGCGGACAGGGTCTATGGCTACACCTTC. Translated, it gives CASRTADRVYGYTF.

The rearrangement uses TRBV5-5 and TRBJ2-1, with TRBD2 identical over 13 bases. Germline trimming cut 4 bases from V and 9 bases from J; bases unmatched to any gene: 10. Germline assignment: CDR1 SGHKS and CDR2 YYEKEE (reference sequence). This CDR3 contains 16 residues. The CDR3 sequence is CASSLLGLAGVFEQFF. CDR3 in DNA: TGTGCCAGCAGCCTCCTCGGACTAGCGGGAGTCTTTGAGCAGTTCTTC.

The rearrangement uses TRBV5-1 and TRBJ2-7, with D possibly matching TRBD2 (7 bases). V was trimmed by 4 bases and J by 4 bases, leaving 15 bases between them. Per the germline V gene, CDR1 is SGHRS and CDR2 is YFSETQ. This CDR3 comprises 14 residues. The CDR3 nucleotides are TGCGCCAGCAGCCCCGCCGGGGGGCCTTACGAGCAGTACTTC. Its translation: CASSPAGGPYEQYF.

This clone was found a few times. V and J are TRBV4-1 and TRBJ1-2; no firm D call. The germline V and J ends were trimmed by 4 bases and 6 bases, with 18 bases remaining between them. The germline gives CDR1 MGHRA, CDR2 YSYEKL. There are 15 residues in the CDR3. The CDR3 protein is CASSPQPFQAHGYTF. The CDR3 DNA sequence: TGCGCCAGCAGCCCACAGCCCTTCCAGGCACATGGCTACACCTTC.

The V and J genes are TRBV11-2 and TRBJ2-3; TRBD2 agrees at 11 bases. The CDR3 sequence is 16 residues long. Germline V gene sequence: CDR1 SGHAT, CDR2 FQNNGV. Trimming cost V 5 bases and J 2 bases; bases outside gene matches: 6. The DNA of the CDR3 is TGTGCCAGCAGCACCGGGACTAGCGGACTCACAGATACGCAGTATTTT. Amino acids: CASSTGTSGLTDTQYF.

The chain combines TRBV29-1 with TRBJ2-5; D gene unclear. V lost 4 bases and J 0 bases, leaving 9 bases between the germline ends. The CDR3 loop spans 13 amino acids. Germline loops: CDR1 SQVTM, CDR2 ANQGSEA. The DNA for the CDR3 is TGCAGCGTTGTCACGAACTACCAAGAGACCCAGTACTTC. Protein sequence: CSVVTNYQETQYF.

V gene TRBV9 combines with J gene TRBJ2-1, with TRBD2 matching over 12 bases. The V gene's germline CDR1 is SGDLS and CDR2 YYNGEE. This CDR3 comprises 15 residues. V lost 2 bases to trimming and J lost 4 bases; unmatched junction nucleotides: 1. DNA for the CDR3: TGTGCCAGCAGCGTGCTAGCGGGGGGGTACAATGAGCAGTTCTTC. It specifies CASSVLAGGYNEQFF.

V is TRBV11-2 and J is TRBJ2-3; unclear D gene. The CDR3 has 16 residues. In germline, CDR1 is SGHAT, CDR2 FQNNGV. V was trimmed by 0 bases and J by 0 bases, leaving 10 bases between them. This CDR3 is CASSLDRATSTDTQYF. In nucleotides, the CDR3 is TGTGCCAGCAGCTTAGATCGCGCGACTAGCACAGATACGCAGTATTTT.

V is TRBV30 and J is TRBJ1-1; TRBD1 agrees at 11 bases. The CDR3 extends over 14 amino acids. The ends lost 5 bases at V and 5 bases at J; junction bases unmatched: 7. Germline V lookup: CDR1 GTSNPN, CDR2 SVGIG (reference sequence). The CDR3 nucleotides are TGTGCCTGGGTTCCCGGGACAGGGGGAACTGAAGCTTTCTTT. Its translation is CAWVPGTGGTEAFF.

V gene TRBV19 combines with J gene TRBJ2-7, with 11 nucleotides matching TRBD1. Germline-derived CDR1 and CDR2 are LNHDA and SQIVND (reference sequence). The CDR3 has 15 residues. The junction had 6 bases not matched to a gene; V was cut back by 5 bases and J by 3 bases. CDR3: CASSPGTGGSYEQYF. The CDR3 coding sequence is TGTGCCAGTAGTCCCGGGACAGGGGGTAGCTACGAGCAGTACTTC.

The rearrangement links TRBV18 to TRBJ1-1; tentative D call: TRBD1 (5 bases). CDR1 and CDR2 from the germline V gene are KGHSH and LQKENI. V was clipped by 3 bases and J by 3 bases, with 5 bases between them. The length of the CDR3 is 12 residues. In nucleotides, the CDR3 is TGTGCCAGCTCACCGGGGCACACTGAAGCTTTCTTT. Translating gives CASSPGHTEAFF.

The count of this clone is one. The chain carries TRBV5-1 and TRBJ2-1, with D tentatively TRBD1 (5 bases). The germline gives CDR1 SGHRS, CDR2 YFSETQ. This CDR3 has 15 residues. The germline V and J ends were trimmed by 4 bases and 0 bases, with 11 bases remaining between them. CDR3 sequence (DNA): TGCGCCAGCAGCCCCGGACAATACTCCTACAATGAGCAGTTCTTC. Translation: CASSPGQYSYNEQFF.

This sequence joins TRBV5-1 and TRBJ2-2; 11 bases agree with TRBD1. Germline assignment: CDR1 SGHRS and CDR2 YFSETQ. The junction had 7 bases not matched to a gene; V was cut back by 4 bases and J by 5 bases. This CDR3 contains 16 residues. In DNA form, the CDR3 reads TGCGCCAGCAGCCCAACGGACAGGGGGCAGACCGGGGAGCTGTTTTTT. Translation gives CASSPTDRGQTGELFF.

This chain links TRBV11-3 with TRBJ2-1, with 7 bases matching TRBD2. Germline V gene data show CDR1 as SGHNT and CDR2 as YENEEA. This CDR3 contains 15 residues. V lost 4 bases, J lost 8 bases, and 11 bases stayed unmatched. As DNA, the CDR3 is TGTGCCAGCAGCTCCGGGACTACCCTCCTCGATGAGCAGTTCTTC. Translated: CASSSGTTLLDEQFF.

V and J are TRBV7-3 and TRBJ2-5; D perhaps matches TRBD1 (6 bases). With 5 bases removed from V and 5 bases from J, the gap between germline ends came to 12 bases. The CDR3 is 13 amino acids. CDR1 and CDR2 from the germline V gene are SGHTA and FQGTGA. DNA for the CDR3: TGTGCCAGCAGCGTGGGGCAGGGGGAGACCCAGTACTTC. Translating it yields CASSVGQGETQYF.

J is TRBJ1-5 and V is TRBV19; a possible D gene is TRBD1 (5 bases). Trimming took 7 bases from V and 10 from J, leaving 17 bases between them. The CDR3 has 13 amino acids. CDR1 is LNHDA and CDR2 is SQIVND in the germline V gene (reference sequence). In nucleotides, the CDR3 is TGTGCCAGTAAGGGGCAGGGACTTCCTCCCCAGCATTTT. Translation: CASKGQGLPPQHF.

The J gene is TRBJ2-7, the V gene TRBV2; tentative D call: TRBD2 (5 bases). The CDR3 is made up of 13 amino acids. Trimming shortened V by 6 bases and J by 4 bases, and 13 bases separated the two germline ends. CDR1 is SNHLY and CDR2 is FYNNEI in the germline V gene. The DNA of the CDR3 is TGTGCCAGCAGGGAGGACGGGTTTTACGAGCAGTACTTC. Translation: CASREDGFYEQYF.

The gene calls are TRBV30 and TRBJ2-2; 13 bases fit TRBD2. CDR1 and CDR2 (germline): GTSNPN, SVGIG (reference sequence). The CDR3 length is 18 residues. The V segment lost 2 bases and the J segment 4 bases; nucleotides outside the gene matches: 10. CDR3 residues: CAWSLWTSGSSSTGELFF. The CDR3 DNA sequence: TGTGCCTGGAGTTTGTGGACTAGCGGGAGCTCTAGCACCGGGGAGCTGTTTTTT.